This T cell receptor (beta chain) comes out of a study of metastatic and nonmetastatic thyroid tumors. Study at large: Repertoires were compared across blood and tumor or nodule tissue from malignant and benign thyroid patients. Study-wide results and limits: Benign nodules were reported to have significantly lower TCR beta diversity than malignant thyroid tumors, in blood and tumor.

The CDR3 runs 15 residues. Germline-derived CDR1 and CDR2 are SNHLY and FYNNEI. V was clipped by 6 bases and J by 1 base; unmatched bases: 5. Authors' data handling: Variation in CDR3 across clinicopathological groups served as the basis for constructing a distant-metastasis classifier in papillary thyroid cancer. TCRdb reanalyzed the PCR reads with MiXCR. These V and J calls are TCRdb output, not the study's own analysis. The repertoire holds tens of thousands of clones, with 14% as singletons. This clone occurred many times. Its antigen remains unknown. All patients were untreated before thyroid surgery.

This chain links TRBV2 with TRBJ2-2; 7 bases map to TRBD2. Material: blood. The sequence was collected from a male donor with papillary thyroid cancer or a benign thyroid nodule (not recorded which). Some clones in this sample may be carry-over from other donors' samples. The CDR3: CASRREKGNTGELFF. In DNA, the CDR3 is TGTGCCAGCAGGCGGGAGAAGGGGAACACCGGGGAGCTGTTTTTT.